The 21 T cell receptor beta chains below were found in one sample sequenced in a study of PD-L1 blockade in urothelial cancer. Time point given: peripheral blood 6 weeks after treatment start. TCRdb's table, derived via immunoSEQ multiplex PCR, lists solely in-frame clones and lacks some. The data show about 120,000 clones, roughly 86% seen once. The sequencing used PBMCs, collected around atezolizumab (anti-PD-L1) treatment. The origin of the receptors is a man aged 45-65 years with urothelial cancer.

V gene TRBV19 combines with J gene TRBJ2-1; 7 bases line up with TRBD1. CDR1 LNHDA and CDR2 SQIVND come from the germline V gene (reference sequence). The J segment lost 6 bases and the V segment lost 6 bases, leaving 11 bases of the junction unmatched. CDR3 length: 15 amino acids. The DNA of the CDR3 is TGTGCCAGTAGCAGGGTCGAAGCAGGGGGCAATGAGCAGTTCTTC. Residues: CASSRVEAGGNEQFF. The complete variable domain, with remaining parts taken from reference TRBV19 and TRBJ2-1, reads DGGITQSPKYLFRKEGQNVTLSCEQNLNHDAMYWYRQDPGQGLRLIYYSQIVNDFQKGDIAEGYSVSREKKESFPLTVTSAQKNPTAFYLCASSRVEAGGNEQFFGPGTRLTVL.

This sequence joins TRBV5-1 and TRBJ1-3, with 8 bases aligning to TRBD1. The V gene end was trimmed by 4 bases and the J gene end by 0 bases; junction bases not matched to a gene: 3. The CDR3 loop spans 15 amino acids. The V gene's germline CDR1 is SGHRS and CDR2 YFSETQ. The CDR3 loop reads CASSQTGGSGNTIYF. CDR3 nucleotides: TGCGCCAGCAGCCAAACAGGGGGCTCTGGAAACACCATATATTTT.

The gene calls are TRBV6-4 and TRBJ1-5; maybe TRBD1 (6 bases). The germline V gene encodes CDR1 MRHNA and CDR2 SNTAGT. CDR3 size: 15 residues. V was clipped by 6 bases and J by 3 bases, with 15 bases between them. CDR3 loop: CASSPQGMNNQPQHF. The CDR3 DNA is TGTGCCAGCAGCCCACAGGGTATGAACAATCAGCCCCAGCATTTT.

V and J are TRBV2 and TRBJ2-3; 7 nucleotides match TRBD2. This CDR3 region has 17 residues. Germline V lookup: CDR1 SNHLY, CDR2 FYNNEI. V lost 6 bases and J lost 2; bases outside the gene matches: 14. This CDR3 reads CASRGTTDPFLTDTQYF. CDR3 DNA: TGTGCCAGCAGAGGGACTACCGACCCCTTTCTCACAGATACGCAGTATTTT.

The chain joins TRBV28 to TRBJ2-5; weak D call: TRBD1 (5 bases). Trimming left V 7 bases short and J 3 bases short, with 9 bases between. Germline V gives CDR1 MDHEN, CDR2 SYDVKM. This CDR3 is built from 12 residues. The CDR3 DNA reads as TGTGCCAGCATGGGCAGGGAAGAGACCCAGTACTTC. It specifies CASMGREETQYF.

The J gene is TRBJ2-7, the V gene TRBV7-8; D unclear. The germline CDR1 and CDR2 sequences are SGHVS and FQNEAQ. The CDR3 contains 16 residues. The V end lost 5 bases, the J end lost 2 bases, and 19 bases lay between the germline ends. Here the CDR3 reads CASSERGTAAPYEQYF. CDR3 bases: TGTGCCAGCAGCGAGAGAGGAACGGCAGCACCCTACGAGCAGTACTTC.

The V gene is TRBV2, the J gene TRBJ1-1; D may be TRBD1 (5 bases). CDR1 is SNHLY, CDR2 FYNNEI, per germline. This CDR3 contains 12 residues. Trimming left V 4 bases short and J 6 bases short, with 9 bases between. DNA of the CDR3: TGTGCCAGCAGTGCCCAGGGCTCTGAAGCTTTCTTT. Protein sequence: CASSAQGSEAFF. The complete variable domain, with remaining parts taken from reference TRBV2 and TRBJ1-1, reads EPEVTQTPSHQVTQMGQEVILRCVPISNHLYFYWYRQILGQKVEFLVSFYNNEISEKSEIFDDQFSVERPDGSNFTLKIRSTKLEDSAMYFCASSAQGSEAFFGQGTRLTVV.

J is TRBJ1-3 and V is TRBV2; D remains ambiguous. The CDR3 extends over 11 amino acids. CDR1 and CDR2 (germline): SNHLY, FYNNEI. V lost 7 bases and J 3 bases, leaving 4 bases between the germline ends. The CDR3 bases are TGTGCCAGCAACGGTGGAAACACCATATATTTT. It translates to CASNGGNTIYF.

CDR3 protein: CASSTQGARNIQYF. CDR3 sequence (DNA): TGTGCCAGCTCAACACAGGGGGCTAGAAACATTCAGTACTTC. V and J are TRBV18 and TRBJ2-4; 9 bases map to TRBD1. V lost 5 bases to trimming and J lost 6 bases; unmatched junction nucleotides: 5. The germline V gene encodes CDR1 KGHSH and CDR2 LQKENI. The CDR3 length is 14 residues. Complete variable domain (other parts from reference TRBV18 and TRBJ2-4): NAGVMQNPRHLVRRRGQEARLRCSPMKGHSHVYWYRQLPEEGLKFMVYLQKENIIDESGMPKERFSAEFPKEGPSILRIQQVVRGDSAAYFCASSTQGARNIQYFGAGTRLSVL.

In regard to this clone: The junction differs from germline at one of its ends, possibly a read error. The chain carries TRBV7-2 and TRBJ2-1; 11 bases fit TRBD2. The CDR3 is made up of 16 amino acids. Germline CDR1 and CDR2: SGHTA and FQGNSA. CDR3 bases: TGTGCCAGCAGCGTAGCCGGGACTAGCGGCTACAATGAGCAGTTCTTC. Encoded protein: CASSVAGTSGYNEQFF.

The rearrangement joins TRBV27 to TRBJ2-1, with D possibly matching TRBD2 (6 bases). Germline lookup yields CDR1 MNHEY and CDR2 SMNVEV (reference sequence). The CDR3 is 15 residues long. Between the trimmed V and J ends, which lost 6 bases and 8 bases, there was a span of 20 bases. The CDR3, as DNA: TGTGCCAGCAGCCCACTTGGGGGGAGTTGGGATGAGCAGTTCTTC. Its translation: CASSPLGGSWDEQFF.

This clone showed up just a few times. This chain connects TRBV5-1 to TRBJ1-5; the match to TRBD1 covers 9 bases. The V segment lost 4 bases and the J segment 5 bases; nucleotides outside the gene matches: 7. The CDR3 has 15 residues. Germline loops: CDR1 SGHRS, CDR2 YFSETQ. The DNA of the CDR3 is TGCGCCAGCAGCCCCGGACAGGGGAGGCATCAGCCCCAGCATTTT. Amino acids: CASSPGQGRHQPQHF.

This chain uses TRBV18 with TRBJ2-7, with 9 bases that match TRBD2. This CDR3 has 16 amino acids. Trimming took 3 bases from V and 0 from J; bases not matched to a gene: 6. The V gene's germline CDR1 is KGHSH and CDR2 LQKENI. For the CDR3, the DNA is TGTGCCAGCTCACCCGGACTAGCGACGAGCTCCTACGAGCAGTACTTC. Amino acids: CASSPGLATSSYEQYF.

The chain has TRBV28 and TRBJ2-5; possibly TRBD1 for D (5 bases). V shed 2 bases and J shed 7 bases, with 14 bases lying between them. This CDR3 region has 14 residues. Germline loops: CDR1 MDHEN, CDR2 SYDVKM. The CDR3 region has the DNA TGTGCCAGCAGTTTAAAGGCGCGCAGGGCGACCCAGTACTTC. Its translation: CASSLKARRATQYF.

The chain links TRBV14 to TRBJ1-1; 7 bases map to TRBD1. The CDR3 is 15 residues long. Germline CDR1 and CDR2: SGHDN and FVKESK. The J segment lost 3 bases and the V segment lost 3 bases, leaving 7 bases of the junction unmatched. The CDR3 loop is CASSQRQGWDTEAFF. In nucleotides, the CDR3 is TGTGCCAGCAGCCAGAGACAGGGCTGGGACACTGAAGCTTTCTTT.

V and J are TRBV19 and TRBJ1-5; D perhaps matches TRBD1 (6 bases). This CDR3 region has 17 residues. Germline V CDR1 and CDR2: LNHDA, SQIVND (reference sequence). Trimming cost V 4 bases and J 0 bases, with 16 bases left between them. In DNA form, the CDR3 reads TGTGCCAGTAGTAAAGGCAGGGGATTCTATAGCAATCAGCCCCAGCATTTT. Protein: CASSKGRGFYSNQPQHF. Complete variable domain (other parts from reference TRBV19 and TRBJ1-5): DGGITQSPKYLFRKEGQNVTLSCEQNLNHDAMYWYRQDPGQGLRLIYYSQIVNDFQKGDIAEGYSVSREKKESFPLTVTSAQKNPTAFYLCASSKGRGFYSNQPQHFGDGTRLSIL.

V gene TRBV28 combines with J gene TRBJ2-7; 8 nucleotides agree with TRBD1. The length of the CDR3 is 15 residues. Germline lookup yields CDR1 MDHEN and CDR2 SYDVKM. V was pared by 1 base and J by 5 bases, with 7 bases of the junction left unmatched. CDR3 coding DNA: TGTGCCAGCAGTTTATCCCCCGGACAGGGAAACGAGCAGTACTTC. Its protein product is CASSLSPGQGNEQYF.

The rearrangement uses TRBV28 and TRBJ1-6; D gene unclear. Trimming took 5 bases from V and 10 from J, leaving 18 bases between them. CDR1 is MDHEN and CDR2 is SYDVKM in the germline V gene. This CDR3 comprises 15 residues. DNA for the CDR3: TGTGCCAGCAGTCCCGACCCCGGAGGGCGATCACCCCTCCACTTT. Protein sequence: CASSPDPGGRSPLHF.

V and J are TRBV7-2 and TRBJ2-7; no clear D gene. The length of the CDR3 is 11 residues. Trimming took 2 bases from V and 4 from J, leaving 3 bases between them. Germline V gene data show CDR1 as SGHTA and CDR2 as FQGNSA. The CDR3 loop is CASSLRYEQYF. CDR3 coding DNA: TGTGCCAGCAGCTTACGTTACGAGCAGTACTTC.

The gene calls are TRBV13 and TRBJ1-2; 7 bases are a match to TRBD1. The CDR3 has 14 amino acids. J was trimmed by 3 bases and V by 1 base; bases with no gene match: 2. Germline V gene lookup returns CDR1 PRHDT and CDR2 FYEKMQ (reference sequence). CDR3 residues: CASSLDRGDYGYTF. Here the CDR3 DNA reads TGTGCCAGCAGCTTAGACAGGGGAGACTATGGCTACACCTTC.

The rearrangement uses TRBV19 and TRBJ1-3, with 9 bases matching TRBD1. J was trimmed by 4 bases and V by 7 bases; bases with no gene match: 2. This CDR3 spans 13 amino acids. CDR1 and CDR2 from the germline V gene are LNHDA and SQIVND (reference sequence). Written as DNA, the CDR3 is TGTGCCAGTAACAGGGGGCCCGGAAACACCATATATTTT. It encodes CASNRGPGNTIYF.